Listed below are T cell receptor beta chains from one sample, sequenced in a study of T cells in Graves' hyperthyroidism and ophthalmopathy. TCRdb re-called the multiplex PCR reads through MiXCR, storing one row per CDR3 protein. The table lists roughly 510,000 distinct CDR3 sequences, approximately 49% of them singletons. The sample comprised peripheral blood or thyroid tissue (not recorded which). These receptors were obtained from an adult woman with Graves' disease, either hyperthyroidism or ophthalmopathy (not recorded which). Each CDR3 is given with its conserved first and last residue. D genes are given only for firm matches. For some rows the clone size is stated as once, few or many, or as a class when expanded; others skip it.

J: TRBJ2-5; size: .; D: .; V: TRBV27; CDR3: CASSLSGGPQETQYF; DNA: TGTGCCAGCAGTTTATCGGGGGGGCCCCAAGAGACCCAGTACTTC
J: TRBJ2-5; size: few; D: TRBD1; V: TRBV12-3/TRBV12-4; CDR3: CASSTGGALQETQYF; DNA: TGTGCCAGCAGTACAGGGGGCGCATTGCAAGAGACCCAGTACTTC
J: TRBJ1-2; size: many; D: .; V: TRBV9; CDR3: CASSANSDYTF; DNA: TGTGCCAGCAGCGCAAACAGCGACTACACCTTC
J: TRBJ1-6; size: .; D: .; V: TRBV9; CDR3: CASSVDGGSTYNSPLHF; DNA: TGTGCCAGCAGCGTAGACGGGGGGAGCACCTATAATTCACCCCTCCACTTT
J: TRBJ1-1; size: many; D: TRBD1; V: TRBV19; CDR3: CASEDRGHGEAFF; DNA: TGTGCCAGTGAAGACAGGGGACATGGTGAAGCTTTCTTT
J: TRBJ1-5; size: few; D: .; V: TRBV20-1; CDR3: CSARANRENQPQHF; DNA: TGCAGTGCTAGAGCTAACAGGGAGAATCAGCCCCAGCATTTT
J: TRBJ1-2; size: .; D: TRBD1; V: TRBV20-1; CDR3: CSAMGQGSGNTF; DNA: TGCAGTGCTATGGGACAGGGGTCCGGAAACACCTTC
J: TRBJ2-5; size: .; D: .; V: TRBV7-2; CDR3: CASSTGGAKTQYF; DNA: TGTGCCAGCAGCACAGGGGGGGCGAAGACCCAGTACTTC
J: TRBJ1-2; size: .; D: .; V: TRBV15; CDR3: CATSGVRQGGDGYTF; DNA: TGTGCCACCAGCGGGGTCCGGCAGGGAGGTGATGGCTACACCTTC
J: TRBJ2-7; size: .; D: .; V: TRBV7-2; CDR3: CASSFGQVPYEQYF; DNA: TGTGCCAGCAGCTTCGGTCAGGTGCCCTACGAGCAGTACTTC
J: TRBJ2-6; size: .; D: .; V: TRBV4-3; CDR3: CASSQGYAVPYSGANVLTF; DNA: TGCGCCAGCAGCCAAGGCTACGCAGTACCCTACTCTGGGGCCAACGTCCTGACTTTC
J: TRBJ1-6; size: .; D: .; V: TRBV7-9; CDR3: CASSLVRGGSPLHF; DNA: TGTGCCAGCAGCTTAGTAAGGGGTGGATCACCCCTCCACTTT
J: TRBJ1-4; size: .; D: .; V: TRBV5-1; CDR3: CASSYVDSELFF; DNA: TGCGCCAGCAGCTACGTCGACTCCGAGCTGTTTTTT
J: TRBJ1-6; size: many; D: .; V: TRBV7-2; CDR3: CASSERSANPLHF; DNA: TGTGCCAGCAGCGAGAGGTCGGCCAATCCCCTCCACTTT
J: TRBJ1-3; size: many; D: .; V: TRBV10-3; CDR3: CAISESSGIGNTIYF; DNA: TGTGCCATCAGTGAGTCGAGCGGGATTGGAAACACCATATATTTT
J: TRBJ1-5; size: few; D: .; V: TRBV12-3/TRBV12-4; CDR3: CASSPRQRHQPQHF; DNA: TGTGCCAGCAGTCCTCGACAGAGACATCAGCCCCAGCATTTT
J: TRBJ1-1; size: few; D: .; V: TRBV6-5; CDR3: CASSYFPRGFVWEAFF; DNA: TGTGCCAGCAGTTACTTCCCTCGAGGGTTTGTTTGGGAAGCTTTCTTT
J: TRBJ1-2; size: many; D: .; V: TRBV29-1; CDR3: CSVGPRDPGGYTF; DNA: TGCAGCGTTGGGCCTAGGGACCCTGGGGGCTACACCTTC
J: TRBJ2-5; size: once; D: TRBD2; V: TRBV10-3; CDR3: CASSEDGGMAGVAETQYF; DNA: TGTGCCAGCAGTGAAGATGGTGGAATGGCGGGAGTGGCAGAGACCCAGTACTTC
J: TRBJ1-2; size: once; D: .; V: TRBV7-9; CDR3: CASSLRTETPGSPYGYTF; DNA: TGTGCCAGCAGCCTCCGGACAGAAACGCCGGGGAGCCCCTATGGCTACACCTTC
J: TRBJ1-1; size: many; D: .; V: TRBV6-2/TRBV6-3; CDR3: CASSYSSVMGKNTEAFF; DNA: TGTGCCAGCAGTTATTCGTCGGTCATGGGCAAGAACACTGAAGCTTTCTTT
J: TRBJ1-5; size: few; D: .; V: TRBV30; CDR3: CAWALAGSSNQPQHF; DNA: TGTGCCTGGGCCCTCGCCGGGTCCAGCAATCAGCCCCAGCATTTT
J: TRBJ1-5; size: .; D: .; V: TRBV12-3/TRBV12-4; CDR3: CASSLVGGGGQPQHF; DNA: TGTGCCAGCAGTTTAGTGGGGGGGGGGGGTCAGCCCCAGCATTTT
J: TRBJ2-5; size: many; D: TRBD2; V: TRBV20-1; CDR3: CSAPISGGTQETQYF; DNA: TGCAGTGCCCCTATTAGCGGGGGGACTCAAGAGACCCAGTACTTC
J: TRBJ2-7; size: .; D: .; V: TRBV3-1; CDR3: CASSQRGTSEQYF; DNA: TGTGCCAGCAGCCAGAGGGGAACATCCGAGCAGTACTTC
J: TRBJ2-6; size: .; D: TRBD2; V: TRBV20-1; CDR3: CSVRGGASGSLSGANVLTF; DNA: TGCAGTGTTAGGGGTGGTGCTAGCGGGAGTCTTTCTGGGGCCAACGTCCTGACTTTC
J: TRBJ1-1; size: .; D: .; V: TRBV5-8; CDR3: CASSFTYMNTEAFF; DNA: TGTGCCAGCAGCTTTACGTACATGAACACTGAAGCTTTCTTT
J: TRBJ1-6; size: .; D: .; V: TRBV20-1; CDR3: CSARVGGQNSPLHF; DNA: TGCAGTGCTAGAGTAGGTGGGCAGAATTCACCCCTCCACTTT
J: TRBJ1-5; size: .; D: TRBD1; V: TRBV11-2; CDR3: CAGSIGQAYEQPQHF; DNA: TGTGCCGGCAGCATCGGACAGGCGTACGAGCAGCCCCAGCATTTT
J: TRBJ2-7; size: .; D: TRBD2; V: TRBV29-1; CDR3: CSVGGSGRSIYEQYF; DNA: TGCAGCGTTGGAGGTAGCGGGAGAAGCATCTACGAGCAGTACTTC
J: TRBJ2-2; size: .; D: TRBD1; V: TRBV28; CDR3: CASSDTGGWELFF; DNA: TGTGCCAGCAGTGACACAGGGGGCTGGGAGCTGTTTTTT
J: TRBJ2-7; size: .; D: .; V: TRBV2; CDR3: CASSDWGASYNEQYF; DNA: TGTGCCAGCAGTGATTGGGGGGCCTCCTACAATGAGCAGTACTTC
J: TRBJ2-2; size: once; D: .; V: TRBV29-1; CDR3: CSVELTTGQNPTGELFF; DNA: TGCAGCGTTGAACTAACCACTGGACAAAACCCAACCGGGGAGCTGTTTTTT
J: TRBJ1-4; size: many; D: TRBD1; V: TRBV5-1; CDR3: CASSDPGTGGEKLFF; DNA: TGCGCCAGCAGCGATCCCGGGACAGGGGGTGAAAAACTGTTTTTT
J: TRBJ1-1; size: .; D: .; V: TRBV12-3/TRBV12-4; CDR3: CASSLDGEAFF; DNA: TGTGCCAGCAGTCTTGACGGTGAAGCTTTCTTT
J: TRBJ1-4; size: many; D: .; V: TRBV20-1; CDR3: CSARDPGQLFF; DNA: TGCAGTGCTAGAGATCCAGGGCAACTGTTTTTT
J: TRBJ1-1; size: .; D: .; V: TRBV5-1; CDR3: CASSSGDSYTEAFF; DNA: TGCGCCAGCAGCTCAGGTGACTCATACACTGAAGCTTTCTTT
J: TRBJ1-1; size: .; D: TRBD1; V: TRBV29-1; CDR3: CSTRTGGNTEAFF; DNA: TGCAGCACTCGGACAGGGGGCAACACTGAAGCTTTCTTT
J: TRBJ2-5; size: .; D: .; V: TRBV15; CDR3: CATLPGAGRQTRYF; DNA: TGTGCCACCCTACCTGGGGCAGGGAGGCAGACCCGGTACTTC
J: TRBJ1-3; size: once; D: .; V: TRBV20-1; CDR3: CSAQHFSSGNTIYF; DNA: TGCAGTGCTCAGCACTTCAGCTCTGGAAACACCATATATTTT
J: TRBJ1-1; size: once; D: .; V: TRBV10-3; CDR3: CAISEGIRGNAEAFF; DNA: TGTGCCATCAGTGAGGGTATCCGTGGGAACGCTGAAGCTTTCTTT
J: TRBJ1-1; size: few; D: .; V: TRBV20-1; CDR3: CSAEPNLPGSGTEAFF; DNA: TGCAGTGCGGAGCCCAACCTCCCAGGGAGTGGCACTGAAGCTTTCTTT